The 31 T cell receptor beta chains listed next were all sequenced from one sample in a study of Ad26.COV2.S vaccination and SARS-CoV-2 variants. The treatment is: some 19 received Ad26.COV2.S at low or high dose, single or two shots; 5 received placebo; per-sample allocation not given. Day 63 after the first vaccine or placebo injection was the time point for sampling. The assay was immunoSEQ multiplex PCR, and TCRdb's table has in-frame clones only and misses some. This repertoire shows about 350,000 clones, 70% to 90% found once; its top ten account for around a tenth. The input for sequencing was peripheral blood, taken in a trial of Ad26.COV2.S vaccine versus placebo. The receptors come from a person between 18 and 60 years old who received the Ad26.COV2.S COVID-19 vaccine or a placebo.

CDR3 protein: CASSNRGYTDTQYF. The CDR3 bases are TGTGCCAGCAGCAACAGGGGCTACACAGATACGCAGTATTTT. The chain couples TRBV9 to TRBJ2-3; 7 positions agree with TRBD1. Germline loops: CDR1 SGDLS, CDR2 YYNGEE. The CDR3 has 14 residues. The V segment lost 4 bases and the J segment 2 bases; nucleotides outside the gene matches: 4.

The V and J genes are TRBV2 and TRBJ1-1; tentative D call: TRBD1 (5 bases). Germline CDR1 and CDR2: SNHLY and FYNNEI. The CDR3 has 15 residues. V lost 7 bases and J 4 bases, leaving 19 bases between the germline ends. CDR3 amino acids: CASKTRQTLLTEAFF. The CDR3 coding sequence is TGTGCCAGCAAAACACGACAGACCTTGCTCACTGAAGCTTTCTTT.

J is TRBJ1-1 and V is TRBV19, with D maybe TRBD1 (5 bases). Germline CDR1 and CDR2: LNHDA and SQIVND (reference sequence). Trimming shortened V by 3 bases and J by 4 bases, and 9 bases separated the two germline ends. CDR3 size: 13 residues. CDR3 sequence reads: CASSIGRATEAFF. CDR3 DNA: TGTGCCAGTAGTATCGGCAGGGCCACTGAAGCTTTCTTT.

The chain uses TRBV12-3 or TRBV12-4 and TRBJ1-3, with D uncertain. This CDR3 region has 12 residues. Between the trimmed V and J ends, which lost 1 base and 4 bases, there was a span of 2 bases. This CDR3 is CASSLEGNTIYF. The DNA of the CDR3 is TGTGCCAGCAGTTTAGAAGGAAACACCATATATTTT.

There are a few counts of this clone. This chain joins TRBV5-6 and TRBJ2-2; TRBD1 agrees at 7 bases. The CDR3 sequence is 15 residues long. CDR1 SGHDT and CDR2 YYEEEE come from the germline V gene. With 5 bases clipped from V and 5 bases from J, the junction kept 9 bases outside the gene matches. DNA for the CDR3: TGTGCCAGCAGTAAGACAGGGTGGAGAACCGGGGAGCTGTTTTTT. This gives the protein CASSKTGWRTGELFF.

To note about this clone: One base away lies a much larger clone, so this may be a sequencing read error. DNA of the CDR3: TGTGCCAGCTCATCCGGGACAGGGAATTCACCCCTCCACTTT. Its protein is CASSSGTGNSPLHF. V gene TRBV18 combines with J gene TRBJ1-6; 9 nucleotides line up with TRBD1. The CDR3 is made up of 14 amino acids. Germline V gives CDR1 KGHSH, CDR2 LQKENI. V shed 5 bases and J 7 bases; nucleotides not matched to a gene: 3.

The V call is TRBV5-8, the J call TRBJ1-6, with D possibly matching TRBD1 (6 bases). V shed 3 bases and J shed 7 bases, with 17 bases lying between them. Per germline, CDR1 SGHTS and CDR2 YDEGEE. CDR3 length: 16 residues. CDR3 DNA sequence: TGTGCCAGCAGCTCCCGGAGTACAGGGCAGAATTCACCCCTCCACTTT. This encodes CASSSRSTGQNSPLHF. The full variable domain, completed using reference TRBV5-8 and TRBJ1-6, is EAGVTQSPTHLIKTRGQQATLRCSPISGHTSVYWYQQALGLGLQFLLWYDEGEERNRGNFPPRFSGRQFPNYSSELNVNALELEDSALYLCASSSRSTGQNSPLHFGNGTRLTVT.

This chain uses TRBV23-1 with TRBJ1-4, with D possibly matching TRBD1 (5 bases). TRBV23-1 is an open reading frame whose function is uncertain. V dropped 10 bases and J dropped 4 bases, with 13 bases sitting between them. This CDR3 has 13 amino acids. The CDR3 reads CANTDTVNEKLFF. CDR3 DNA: TGCGCCAACACGGACACCGTTAATGAAAAACTGTTTTTT.

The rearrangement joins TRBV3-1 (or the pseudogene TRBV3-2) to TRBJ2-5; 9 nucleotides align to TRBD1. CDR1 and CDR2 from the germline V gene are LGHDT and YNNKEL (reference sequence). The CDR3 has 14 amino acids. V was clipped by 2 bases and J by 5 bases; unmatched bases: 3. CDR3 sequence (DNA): TGTGCCAGCAGCCAACCGACAGGGGGTGAGACCCAGTACTTC. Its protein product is CASSQPTGGETQYF.

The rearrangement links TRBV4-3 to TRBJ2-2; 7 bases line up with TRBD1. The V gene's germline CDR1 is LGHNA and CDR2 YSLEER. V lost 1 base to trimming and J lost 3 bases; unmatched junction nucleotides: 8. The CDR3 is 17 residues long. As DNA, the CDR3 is TGCGCCAGCAGCCAAGTTCACCCAACAGGGGACACCGGGGAGCTGTTTTTT. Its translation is CASSQVHPTGDTGELFF.

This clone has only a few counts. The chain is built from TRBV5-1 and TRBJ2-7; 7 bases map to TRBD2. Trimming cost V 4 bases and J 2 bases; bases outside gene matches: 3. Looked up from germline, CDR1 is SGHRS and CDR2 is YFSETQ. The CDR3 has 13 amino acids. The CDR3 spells CASSPGGTYEQYF. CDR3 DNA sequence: TGCGCCAGCAGCCCCGGGGGGACCTACGAGCAGTACTTC.

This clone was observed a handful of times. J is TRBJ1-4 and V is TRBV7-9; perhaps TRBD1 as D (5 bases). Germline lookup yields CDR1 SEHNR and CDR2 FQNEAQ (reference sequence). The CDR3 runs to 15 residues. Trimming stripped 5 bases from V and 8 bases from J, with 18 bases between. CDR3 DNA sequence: TGTGCCAGCAGCACTAGACAGCAAGCAAGCGAAAAACTGTTTTTT. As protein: CASSTRQQASEKLFF.

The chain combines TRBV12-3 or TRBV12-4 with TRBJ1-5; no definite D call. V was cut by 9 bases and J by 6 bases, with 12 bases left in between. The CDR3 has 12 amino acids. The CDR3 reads CASGQGFQPQHF. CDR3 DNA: TGTGCCAGTGGCCAAGGGTTTCAGCCCCAGCATTTT.

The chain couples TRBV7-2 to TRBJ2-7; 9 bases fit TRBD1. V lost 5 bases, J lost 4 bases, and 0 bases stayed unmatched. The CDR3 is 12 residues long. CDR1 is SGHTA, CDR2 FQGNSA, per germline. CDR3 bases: TGTGCCAGCAGCGACAGGGGGTACGAGCAGTACTTC. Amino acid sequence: CASSDRGYEQYF.

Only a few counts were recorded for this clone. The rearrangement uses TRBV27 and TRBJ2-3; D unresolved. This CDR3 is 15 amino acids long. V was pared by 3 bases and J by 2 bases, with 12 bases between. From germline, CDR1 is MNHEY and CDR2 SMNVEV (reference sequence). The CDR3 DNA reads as TGTGCCAGCAGTTTGATAACAACTTCCACAGATACGCAGTATTTT. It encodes CASSLITTSTDTQYF.

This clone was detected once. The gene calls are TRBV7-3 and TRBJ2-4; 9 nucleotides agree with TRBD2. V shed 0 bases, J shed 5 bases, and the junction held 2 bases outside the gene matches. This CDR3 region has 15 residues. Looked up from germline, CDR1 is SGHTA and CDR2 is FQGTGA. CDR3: CASSLTSGSQNIQYF. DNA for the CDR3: TGTGCCAGCAGCTTAACTAGCGGGAGTCAAAACATTCAGTACTTC.

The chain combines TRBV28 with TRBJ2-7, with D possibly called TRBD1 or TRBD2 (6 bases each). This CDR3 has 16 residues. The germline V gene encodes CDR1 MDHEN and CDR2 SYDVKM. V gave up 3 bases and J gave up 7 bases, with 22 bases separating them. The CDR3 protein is CASSFPRGRKKGEQYF. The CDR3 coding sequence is TGTGCCAGCAGTTTCCCGAGGGGGAGGAAGAAGGGAGAGCAGTACTTC.

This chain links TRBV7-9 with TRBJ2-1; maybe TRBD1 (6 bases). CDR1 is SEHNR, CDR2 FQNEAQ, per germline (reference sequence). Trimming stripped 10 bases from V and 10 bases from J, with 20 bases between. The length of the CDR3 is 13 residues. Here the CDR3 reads CATPGHSLLEQFF. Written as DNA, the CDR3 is TGTGCCACCCCGGGACATAGCTTGCTCGAGCAGTTCTTC.

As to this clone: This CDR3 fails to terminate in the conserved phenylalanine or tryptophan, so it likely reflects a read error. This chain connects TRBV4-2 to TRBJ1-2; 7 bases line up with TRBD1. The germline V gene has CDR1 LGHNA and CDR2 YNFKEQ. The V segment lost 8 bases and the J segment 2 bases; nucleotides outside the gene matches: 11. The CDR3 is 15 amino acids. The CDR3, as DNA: TGTGCCAGCTTTCCGGGACAGAATTCAAACTATGGCTACACCCTC. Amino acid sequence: CASFPGQNSNYGYTL.

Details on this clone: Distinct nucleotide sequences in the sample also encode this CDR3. The CDR3 spells CASTPAGSYEQYF. CDR3 in DNA: TGTGCCAGCACCCCCGCGGGGTCCTACGAGCAGTACTTC. The V and J genes are TRBV12-3 or TRBV12-4 and TRBJ2-7; TRBD2 might be the D (6 bases). The ends were cut back, 7 bases at V and 1 base at J, with 11 bases in the middle. The CDR3 sequence is 13 residues long.

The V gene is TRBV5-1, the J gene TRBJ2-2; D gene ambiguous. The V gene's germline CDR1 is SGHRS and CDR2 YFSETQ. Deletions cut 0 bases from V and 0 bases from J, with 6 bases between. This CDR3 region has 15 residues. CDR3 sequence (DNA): TGCGCCAGCAGCTTGGCGGCAGCGAACACCGGGGAGCTGTTTTTT. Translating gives CASSLAAANTGELFF. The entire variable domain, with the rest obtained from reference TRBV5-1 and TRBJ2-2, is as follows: KAGVTQTPRYLIKTRGQQVTLSCSPISGHRSVSWYQQTPGQGLQFLFEYFSETQRNKGNFPGRFSGRQFSNSRSEMNVSTLELGDSALYLCASSLAAANTGELFFGEGSRLTVL.

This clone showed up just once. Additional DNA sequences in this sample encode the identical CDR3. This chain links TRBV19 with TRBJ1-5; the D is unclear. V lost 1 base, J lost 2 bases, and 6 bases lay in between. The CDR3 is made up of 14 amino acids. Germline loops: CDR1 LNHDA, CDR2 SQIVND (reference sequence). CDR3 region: CASSIAGGNQPQHF. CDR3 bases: TGTGCCAGTAGTATAGCAGGAGGCAATCAGCCCCAGCATTTT.

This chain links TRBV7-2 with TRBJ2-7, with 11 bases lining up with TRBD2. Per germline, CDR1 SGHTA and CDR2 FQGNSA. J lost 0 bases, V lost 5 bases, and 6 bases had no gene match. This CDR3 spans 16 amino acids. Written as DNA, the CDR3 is TGTGCCAGCAGCCCCCGACTAGCGGGGAGCTCCTACGAGCAGTACTTC. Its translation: CASSPRLAGSSYEQYF.

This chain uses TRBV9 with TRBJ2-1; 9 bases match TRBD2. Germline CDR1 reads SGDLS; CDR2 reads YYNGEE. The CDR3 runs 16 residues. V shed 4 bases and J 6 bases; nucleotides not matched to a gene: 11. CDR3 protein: CASSWGVAGEPNEQFF. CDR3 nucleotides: TGTGCCAGCAGCTGGGGGGTAGCGGGAGAACCCAATGAGCAGTTCTTC.

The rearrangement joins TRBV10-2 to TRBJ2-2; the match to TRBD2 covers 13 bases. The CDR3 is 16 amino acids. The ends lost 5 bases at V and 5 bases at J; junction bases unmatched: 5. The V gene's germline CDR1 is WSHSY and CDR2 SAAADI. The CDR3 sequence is CASSSRTSGSTGELFF. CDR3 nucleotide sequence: TGCGCCAGCAGTTCCCGGACTAGCGGGAGTACCGGGGAGCTGTTTTTT.

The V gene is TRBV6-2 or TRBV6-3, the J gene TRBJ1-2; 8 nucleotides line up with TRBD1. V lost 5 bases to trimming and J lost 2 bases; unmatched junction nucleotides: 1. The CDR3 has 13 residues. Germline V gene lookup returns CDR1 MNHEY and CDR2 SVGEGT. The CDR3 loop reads CASSRQGNYGYTF. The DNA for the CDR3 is TGTGCCAGCAGTCGACAGGGGAACTATGGCTACACCTTC.

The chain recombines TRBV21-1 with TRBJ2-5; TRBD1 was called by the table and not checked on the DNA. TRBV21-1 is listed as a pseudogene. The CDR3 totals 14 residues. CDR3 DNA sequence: TGTGCCAGCAGCCCTTGGGACAGCCAAGAGACCCAGTACTTC. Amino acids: CASSPWDSQETQYF.

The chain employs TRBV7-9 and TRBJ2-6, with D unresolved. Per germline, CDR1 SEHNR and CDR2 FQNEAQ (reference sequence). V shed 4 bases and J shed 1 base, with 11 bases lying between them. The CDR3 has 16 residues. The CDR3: CASSYPPGSGANVLTF. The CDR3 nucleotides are TGTGCCAGCAGCTACCCCCCTGGGTCTGGGGCCAACGTCCTGACTTTC.

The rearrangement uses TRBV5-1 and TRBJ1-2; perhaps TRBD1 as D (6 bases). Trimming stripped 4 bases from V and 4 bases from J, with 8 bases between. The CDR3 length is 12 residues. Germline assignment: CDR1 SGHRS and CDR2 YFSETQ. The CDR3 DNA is TGCGCCAGCAGCGAAGGGGGCTATGGCTACACCTTC. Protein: CASSEGGYGYTF.

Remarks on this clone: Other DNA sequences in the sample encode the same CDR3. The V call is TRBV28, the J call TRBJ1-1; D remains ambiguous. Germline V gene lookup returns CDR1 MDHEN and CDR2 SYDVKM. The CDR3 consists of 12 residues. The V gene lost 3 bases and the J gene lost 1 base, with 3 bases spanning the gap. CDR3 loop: CASSLRNTEAFF. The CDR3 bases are TGTGCCAGCAGTTTGAGGAACACTGAAGCTTTCTTT.

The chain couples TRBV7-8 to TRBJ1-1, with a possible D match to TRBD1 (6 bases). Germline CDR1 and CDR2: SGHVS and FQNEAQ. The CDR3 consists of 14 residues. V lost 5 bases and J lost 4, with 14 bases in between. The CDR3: CASSERGRGTEAFF. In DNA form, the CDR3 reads TGTGCCAGCAGCGAGAGGGGCAGGGGCACTGAAGCTTTCTTT.